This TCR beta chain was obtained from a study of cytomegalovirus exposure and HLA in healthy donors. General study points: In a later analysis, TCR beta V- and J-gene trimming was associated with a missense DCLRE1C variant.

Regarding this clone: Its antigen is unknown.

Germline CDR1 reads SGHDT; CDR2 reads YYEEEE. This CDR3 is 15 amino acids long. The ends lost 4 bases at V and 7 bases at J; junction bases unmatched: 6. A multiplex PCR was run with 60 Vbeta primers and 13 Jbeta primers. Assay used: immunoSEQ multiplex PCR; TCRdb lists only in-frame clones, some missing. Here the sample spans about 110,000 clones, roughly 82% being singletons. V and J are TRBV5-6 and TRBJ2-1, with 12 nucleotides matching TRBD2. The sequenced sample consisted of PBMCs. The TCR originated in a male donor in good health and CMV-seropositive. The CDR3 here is CASSPGLAGWNEQFF. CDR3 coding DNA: TGTGCCAGCAGCCCTGGACTAGCGGGGTGGAATGAGCAGTTCTTC.